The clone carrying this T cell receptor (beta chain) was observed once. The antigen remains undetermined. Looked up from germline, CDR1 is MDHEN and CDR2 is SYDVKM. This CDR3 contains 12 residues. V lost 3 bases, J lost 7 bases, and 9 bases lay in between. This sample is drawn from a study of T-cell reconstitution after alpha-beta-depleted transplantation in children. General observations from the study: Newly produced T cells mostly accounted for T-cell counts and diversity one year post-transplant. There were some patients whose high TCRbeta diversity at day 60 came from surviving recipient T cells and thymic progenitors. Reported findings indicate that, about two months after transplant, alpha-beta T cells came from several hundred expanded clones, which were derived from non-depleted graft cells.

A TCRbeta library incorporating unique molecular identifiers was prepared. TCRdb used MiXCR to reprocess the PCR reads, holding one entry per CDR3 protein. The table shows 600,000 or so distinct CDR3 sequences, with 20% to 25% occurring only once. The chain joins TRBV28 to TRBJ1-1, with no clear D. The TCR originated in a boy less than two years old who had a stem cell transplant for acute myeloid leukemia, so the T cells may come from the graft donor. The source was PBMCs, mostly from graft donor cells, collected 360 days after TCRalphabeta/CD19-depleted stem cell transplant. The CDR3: CASSLLGGEAFF. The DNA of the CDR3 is TGTGCCAGCAGTTTGCTAGGAGGTGAAGCTTTCTTT.